One sample yielded the 20 T cell receptor beta chains listed below, sequenced in a study of cytomegalovirus exposure and HLA in healthy donors. PCR employed 60 Vbeta and 13 Jbeta primers. TCRdb keeps only in-frame clones here, not all; method: immunoSEQ multiplex PCR. The table lists about 210,000 clones, about 77% of them singletons. Specimen: PBMCs. These receptors all come from a boy under 18 in good health and CMV-seronegative.

V is TRBV7-9 and J is TRBJ2-2; the match to TRBD2 covers 7 bases. This CDR3 region has 16 residues. Trimming took 1 base from V and 7 from J; bases not matched to a gene: 9. Germline V gives CDR1 SEHNR, CDR2 FQNEAQ (reference sequence). This chain's CDR3 is CASSLGLRERSGELFF. DNA of the CDR3: TGTGCCAGCAGCTTAGGTTTGCGGGAGCGGAGCGGGGAGCTGTTTTTT.

This chain connects TRBV6-5 to TRBJ2-2, with 7 positions matching TRBD2. Germline V gene sequence: CDR1 MNHEY, CDR2 SVGAGI. This CDR3 contains 15 residues. The V and J ends lost 6 bases and 6 bases, in that order; junction bases with no gene match: 10. The CDR3 DNA reads as TGTGCCAGCAGCCGACGGGGAGGGTTGGCCGGGGAGCTGTTTTTT. Its protein product is CASSRRGGLAGELFF.

The gene calls are TRBV7-8 and TRBJ2-2, with D possibly TRBD1 on 5 matching bases. The CDR3 has 17 amino acids. Germline values: CDR1 SGHVS, CDR2 FQNEAQ. V was clipped by 1 base and J by 5 bases, with 17 bases between them. CDR3: CASSLGLGLQGTGELFF. The CDR3 DNA reads as TGTGCCAGCAGCTTAGGTCTGGGGTTGCAGGGAACCGGGGAGCTGTTTTTT.

This clone has only a few counts. The V and J genes are TRBV2 and TRBJ1-5, with a weak D call TRBD1 (6 bases). The CDR3 is 13 residues long. The germline CDR1 and CDR2 sequences are SNHLY and FYNNEI. The V and J ends lost 4 bases and 5 bases respectively, with 9 bases between them. CDR3 in DNA: TGTGCCAGCAGTGTGGCAGGGGATCAGCCCCAGCATTTT. Its protein product is CASSVAGDQPQHF.

This chain links TRBV30 with TRBJ1-1; D is possibly TRBD1 (6 bases). V was pared by 0 bases and J by 8 bases, with 16 bases between. From germline, CDR1 is GTSNPN and CDR2 SVGIG (reference sequence). CDR3 size: 14 residues. The CDR3 loop reads CAWSVLPQTGEAFF. DNA of the CDR3: TGTGCCTGGAGTGTACTCCCACAAACAGGGGAAGCTTTCTTT.

This clone was detected only a few times. The gene calls are TRBV30 and TRBJ1-1, with D possibly being TRBD1 (5 bases). Germline-derived CDR1 and CDR2 are GTSNPN and SVGIG (reference sequence). V lost 5 bases, J lost 5 bases, and 9 bases lay in between. This CDR3 spans 11 amino acids. CDR3 DNA sequence: TGTGCCTGGGGGGGAGGGACTGAAGCTTTCTTT. It specifies CAWGGGTEAFF.

The chain combines TRBV21-1 with TRBJ2-6; the D segment call TRBD1 is taken from the table without a DNA check. TRBV21-1 is a known pseudogene. This CDR3 spans 17 amino acids. The CDR3 DNA reads TGTGCCAGCAGCCCGAAAGGGGTCGTGGCTGGGGCCAACGTCCTGACTTTC. This translates into CASSPKGVVAGANVLTF.

The chain carries TRBV5-8 and TRBJ1-1; no clear D. The CDR3 runs to 10 residues. V lost 7 bases and J 7 bases, leaving 8 bases between the germline ends. CDR1 and CDR2 (germline): SGHTS, YDEGEE. The CDR3 DNA follows: TGTGCCAGCCTTCGGGGTGAAGCTTTCTTT. Amino acid sequence: CASLRGEAFF.

The chain couples TRBV7-8 to TRBJ2-1, with TRBD1 matching over 7 bases. This CDR3 spans 14 amino acids. The V and J ends lost 6 bases and 5 bases, in that order; junction bases with no gene match: 7. Germline loops: CDR1 SGHVS, CDR2 FQNEAQ. This CDR3 reads CASSATGQNNEQFF. CDR3 nucleotides: TGTGCCAGCAGTGCAACGGGACAGAACAATGAGCAGTTCTTC.

V usage is TRBV27 and J usage is TRBJ2-1; TRBD2 might be the D (6 bases). The length of the CDR3 is 12 residues. Between the trimmed V and J ends, which lost 4 bases and 10 bases, there was a span of 11 bases. Germline V gene sequence: CDR1 MNHEY, CDR2 SMNVEV (reference sequence). The CDR3 DNA reads TGTGCCAGCAGTTGGGGAGGTCAGGAGCAGTTCTTC. As protein: CASSWGGQEQFF.

About this clone itself: Different DNA sequences within this sample yield the same CDR3. This rearrangement joins TRBV4-1 to TRBJ1-6; possible D gene TRBD1, 5 bases. Deletions cut 0 bases from V and 14 bases from J, with 26 bases between. CDR1 and CDR2 (germline): MGHRA, YSYEKL. This CDR3 is built from 18 residues. The CDR3: CASSQDRSLAGRGGSLHF. DNA of the CDR3: TGCGCCAGCAGCCAAGATCGGTCGTTGGCAGGGCGAGGTGGTTCCCTCCACTTT.

The chain joins TRBV30 to TRBJ1-1; D remains ambiguous. V shed 3 bases and J shed 2 bases, with 7 bases lying between them. Germline assignment: CDR1 GTSNPN and CDR2 SVGIG (reference sequence). There are 12 residues in the CDR3. Written as DNA, the CDR3 is TGTGCCTGGAGAAACCTAAACACTGAAGCTTTCTTT. Its translation: CAWRNLNTEAFF.

The chain uses TRBV7-2 and TRBJ2-7; 10 bases are a match to TRBD2. From germline, CDR1 is SGHTA and CDR2 FQGNSA. Trimming at V came to 5 bases and at J to 5 bases, leaving 6 bases not matched to a gene. The CDR3 is made up of 14 amino acids. CDR3 residues: CASSVTSGINEQYF. In DNA form, the CDR3 reads TGTGCCAGCAGCGTTACTAGCGGGATCAACGAGCAGTACTTC.

This clone has more than one count but fewer than ten. The rearrangement links TRBV5-1 to TRBJ2-1; 13 bases line up with TRBD2. The CDR3 covers 19 residues. V dropped 2 bases and J dropped 0; count of bases not matched to a gene: 8. Per germline, CDR1 SGHRS and CDR2 YFSETQ. In DNA form, the CDR3 reads TGCGCCAGCAGCTTCCGGACTAGCGGGGGACAAAGCTCCTACAATGAGCAGTTCTTC. Translating it yields CASSFRTSGGQSSYNEQFF.

J is TRBJ1-1 and V is TRBV2; D unclear. The V end was cut by 3 bases, the J end by 0 bases, with 5 bases between. Germline V gene data show CDR1 as SNHLY and CDR2 as FYNNEI. The CDR3 spans 13 residues. The CDR3 coding sequence is TGTGCCAGCAGTGACAGTATGAACACTGAAGCTTTCTTT. It encodes CASSDSMNTEAFF.

The chain joins TRBV6-5 to TRBJ2-3, with 11 nucleotides matching TRBD2. Germline CDR1 and CDR2: MNHEY and SVGAGI. With V trimmed by 6 bases and J by 0 bases, 2 bases remained unmatched. The CDR3 has 15 residues. This CDR3 reads CASRRTSGSTDTQYF. CDR3 sequence (DNA): TGTGCCAGCAGGAGGACTAGCGGGAGCACAGATACGCAGTATTTT.

This chain joins TRBV7-2 and TRBJ2-7, with 8 nucleotides matching TRBD2. Losses at the gene ends were 0 bases for V and 2 bases for J; bases not matched to a gene: 3. The CDR3 runs to 15 residues. Germline V CDR1 and CDR2: SGHTA, FQGNSA. This chain's CDR3 is CASSLATSAPYEQYF. CDR3 nucleotides: TGTGCCAGCAGCTTAGCGACTAGCGCTCCCTACGAGCAGTACTTC.

The CDR3: CAISENRAAGNTIYF. The CDR3 coding sequence is TGTGCCATCAGTGAAAACAGGGCAGCTGGAAACACCATATATTTT. The V call is TRBV10-3, the J call TRBJ1-3, with D maybe TRBD1 (6 bases). There are 15 residues in the CDR3. Trimming took off 3 bases at V and 2 bases at J, with 11 bases between the two ends. CDR1 ENHRY and CDR2 SYGVKD come from the germline V gene.

Concerning this clone: Compared with germline, one end of the junction differs, possibly owing to a read error. This specimen includes other DNA sequences encoding the same CDR3. The gene calls are TRBV7-9 and TRBJ2-7; 10 nucleotides match TRBD1. CDR1 is SEHNR, CDR2 FQNEAQ, per germline (reference sequence). The CDR3 is 16 amino acids. The CDR3 here is CASSTDRGRVIYEQYF. The CDR3 coding sequence is TGCGCCAGCAGCACGGACAGGGGGAGGGTCATCTACGAGCAGTACTTC.

The chain is built from TRBV7-6 and TRBJ2-7, with 8 bases fitting TRBD2. V gave up 5 bases and J gave up 3 bases; unmatched junction bases: 15. Germline V gives CDR1 SGHVS, CDR2 FNYEAQ. CDR3 size: 17 residues. CDR3 in amino acids: CASSPRATGTRNYEQYF. CDR3 nucleotides: TGTGCCAGCAGCCCGAGGGCCACCGGGACTAGAAACTACGAGCAGTACTTC.